This T cell receptor (beta chain) was sequenced in a study of control samples from healthy donors and cancer patients. The method was immunoSEQ multiplex PCR; TCRdb's version includes in-frame clones alone and lacks a portion of them. Here the sample spans tens of thousands of clones, 75% to 90% being singletons. Germline CDR1 LGHDT, CDR2 YNNKEL (reference sequence). V lost 1 base, J lost 1 base, and 3 bases stayed unmatched. The CDR3 sequence is 16 residues long. V and J are TRBV3-1 (or the pseudogene TRBV3-2) and TRBJ2-1; TRBD2 aligns across 8 bases. The clonotype comes from a man aged 60 to 75 with head and neck cancer. The sequencing sample was made of PBMCs. This chain's CDR3 is CASSQVAGISYNEQFF. The CDR3 DNA reads TGTGCCAGCAGCCAAGTAGCGGGAATTTCCTACAATGAGCAGTTCTTC.